This T cell receptor (beta chain) was recorded in a study of cytotoxic CD8 clonotypes in ibrutinib-treated CLL. As for the study in general: Samples showed on average approximately 270,000 productive templates and approximately 94,000 productive rearrangements.

To note about this clone: Its cognate antigen is unknown.

J gave up 4 bases and V 6 bases, and 14 bases lay outside the gene matches. This CDR3 comprises 16 residues. CDR1 is KGHSH and CDR2 is LQKENI in the germline V gene. Deep sequencing aimed at 1 in 200,000 to 1 in 1 million T cells' resolution. The data were produced by immunoSEQ multiplex PCR, yet TCRdb's version contains in-frame clones alone and is incomplete. This sample yields 270,000 or so clones, of which 60% to 80% are seen a single time; around 5.3% belongs to the top ten. Study-wide points: Shared public clonotypes were rare, and on treatment they either got smaller or stayed the same. Clonality rose at ibrutinib response and fell back toward baseline at progression.

The chain recombines TRBV18 with TRBJ2-5; 7 positions agree with TRBD2. The receptor's source is a human donor with chronic lymphocytic leukemia. The sequencing used PBMCs, collected at disease progression, from a patient treated with ibrutinib. This CDR3 reads CASSPYRAGESETQYF. In DNA form, the CDR3 reads TGTGCCAGCTCTCCCTACCGGGCGGGAGAGTCAGAGACCCAGTACTTC.